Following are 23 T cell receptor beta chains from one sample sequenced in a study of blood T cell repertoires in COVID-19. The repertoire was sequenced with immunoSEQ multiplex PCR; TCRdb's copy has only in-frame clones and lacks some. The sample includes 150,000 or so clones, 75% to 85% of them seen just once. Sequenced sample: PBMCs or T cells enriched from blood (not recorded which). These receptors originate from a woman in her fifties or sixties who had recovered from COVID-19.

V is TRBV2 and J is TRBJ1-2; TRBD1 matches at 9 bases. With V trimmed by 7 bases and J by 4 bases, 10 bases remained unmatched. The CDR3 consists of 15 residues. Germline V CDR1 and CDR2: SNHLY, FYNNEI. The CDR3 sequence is CASTPGTGLVYGYTF. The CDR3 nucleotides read TGTGCCAGCACCCCCGGGACAGGGCTCGTCTATGGCTACACCTTC.

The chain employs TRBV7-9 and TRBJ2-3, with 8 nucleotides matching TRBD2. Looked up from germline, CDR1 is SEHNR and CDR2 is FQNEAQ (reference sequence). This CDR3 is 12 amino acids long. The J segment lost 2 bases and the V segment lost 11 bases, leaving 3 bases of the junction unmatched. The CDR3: CAGRGATDTQYF. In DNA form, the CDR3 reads TGTGCCGGGCGGGGGGCCACAGATACGCAGTATTTT.

The CDR3 loop is CASSVVTGNTEAFF. In DNA form, the CDR3 reads TGTGCCAGCAGCGTAGTGACGGGGAACACTGAAGCTTTCTTT. The chain links TRBV9 to TRBJ1-1; D gene uncertain. CDR3 length: 14 residues. The V gene lost 0 bases and the J gene lost 1 base, with 7 bases spanning the gap. Looked up from germline, CDR1 is SGDLS and CDR2 is YYNGEE.

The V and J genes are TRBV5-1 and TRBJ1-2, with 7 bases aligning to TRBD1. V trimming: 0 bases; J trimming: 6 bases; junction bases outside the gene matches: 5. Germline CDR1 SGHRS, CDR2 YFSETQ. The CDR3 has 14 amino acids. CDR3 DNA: TGCGCCAGCAGCTTGGGAAACAGGGGTGATGGCTACACCTTC. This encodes CASSLGNRGDGYTF.

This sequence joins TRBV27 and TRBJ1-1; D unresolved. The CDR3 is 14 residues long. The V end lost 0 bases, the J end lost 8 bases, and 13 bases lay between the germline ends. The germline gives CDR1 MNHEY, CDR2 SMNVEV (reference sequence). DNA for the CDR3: TGTGCCAGCAGTTTATCTGCTTCACGAGGGGAAGCTTTCTTT. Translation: CASSLSASRGEAFF.

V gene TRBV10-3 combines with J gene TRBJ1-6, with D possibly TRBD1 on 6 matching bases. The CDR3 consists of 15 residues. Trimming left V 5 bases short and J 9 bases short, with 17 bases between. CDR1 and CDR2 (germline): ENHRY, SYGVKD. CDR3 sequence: CAISQPGQSISPLHF. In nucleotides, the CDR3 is TGTGCCATCAGTCAGCCGGGACAATCCATTTCACCCCTCCACTTT.

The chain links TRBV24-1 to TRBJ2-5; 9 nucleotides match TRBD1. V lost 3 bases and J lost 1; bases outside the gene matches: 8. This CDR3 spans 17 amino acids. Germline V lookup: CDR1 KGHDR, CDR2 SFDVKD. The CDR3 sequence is CATSDPGTGTVQETQYF. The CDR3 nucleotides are TGTGCCACCAGTGATCCGGGGACAGGGACCGTCCAAGAGACCCAGTACTTC.

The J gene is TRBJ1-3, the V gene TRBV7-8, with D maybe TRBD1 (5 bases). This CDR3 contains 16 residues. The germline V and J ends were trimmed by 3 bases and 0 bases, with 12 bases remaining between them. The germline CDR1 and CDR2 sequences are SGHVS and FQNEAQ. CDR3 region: CASSLGPRVSGNTIYF. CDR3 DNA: TGTGCCAGCAGCTTGGGCCCCAGGGTCTCTGGAAACACCATATATTTT.

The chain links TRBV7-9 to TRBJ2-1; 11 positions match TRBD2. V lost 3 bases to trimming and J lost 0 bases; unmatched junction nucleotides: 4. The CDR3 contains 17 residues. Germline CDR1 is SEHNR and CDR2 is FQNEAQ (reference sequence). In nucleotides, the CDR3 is TGTGCCAGCAGCTTTAGCGGGGGGGGCTACTCCTACAATGAGCAGTTCTTC. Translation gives CASSFSGGGYSYNEQFF.

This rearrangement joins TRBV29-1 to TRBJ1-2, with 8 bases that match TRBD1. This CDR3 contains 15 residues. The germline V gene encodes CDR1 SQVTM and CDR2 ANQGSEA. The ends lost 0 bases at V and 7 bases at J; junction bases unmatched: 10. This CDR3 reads CSVEDLWAGGLGYTF. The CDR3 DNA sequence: TGCAGCGTTGAAGATCTCTGGGCAGGGGGCCTTGGCTACACCTTC.

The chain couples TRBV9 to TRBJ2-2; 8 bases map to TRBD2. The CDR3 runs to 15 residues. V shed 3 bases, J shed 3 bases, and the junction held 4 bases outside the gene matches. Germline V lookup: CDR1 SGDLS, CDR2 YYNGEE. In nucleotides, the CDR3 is TGTGCCAGCAGCGGAGGGACTAGGGACACCGGGGAGCTGTTTTTT. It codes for CASSGGTRDTGELFF.

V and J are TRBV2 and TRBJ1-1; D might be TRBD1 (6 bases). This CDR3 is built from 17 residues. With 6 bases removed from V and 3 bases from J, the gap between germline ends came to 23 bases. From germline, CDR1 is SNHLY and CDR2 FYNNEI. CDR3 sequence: CASRQPGHRFVDTEAFF. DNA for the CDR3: TGTGCCAGCAGACAACCGGGACACAGATTCGTAGACACTGAAGCTTTCTTT.

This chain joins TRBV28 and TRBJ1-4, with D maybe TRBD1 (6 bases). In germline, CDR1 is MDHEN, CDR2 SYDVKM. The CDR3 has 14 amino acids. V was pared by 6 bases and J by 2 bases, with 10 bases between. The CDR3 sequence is CASRQGGTNEKLFF. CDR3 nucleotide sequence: TGTGCCAGCAGACAGGGTGGGACTAATGAAAAACTGTTTTTT.

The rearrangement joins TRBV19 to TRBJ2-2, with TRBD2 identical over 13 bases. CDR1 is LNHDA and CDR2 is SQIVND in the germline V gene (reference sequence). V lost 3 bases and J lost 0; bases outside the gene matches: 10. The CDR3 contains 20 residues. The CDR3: CASSIQAGTSGVANTGELFF. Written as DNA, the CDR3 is TGTGCCAGTAGTATTCAAGCCGGGACTAGCGGGGTCGCGAACACCGGGGAGCTGTTTTTT.

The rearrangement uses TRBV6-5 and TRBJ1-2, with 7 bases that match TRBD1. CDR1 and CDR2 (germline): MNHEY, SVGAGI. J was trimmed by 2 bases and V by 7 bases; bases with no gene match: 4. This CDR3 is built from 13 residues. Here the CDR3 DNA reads TGTGCCAGCAAAGGGACAGCCAACTATGGCTACACCTTC. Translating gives CASKGTANYGYTF.

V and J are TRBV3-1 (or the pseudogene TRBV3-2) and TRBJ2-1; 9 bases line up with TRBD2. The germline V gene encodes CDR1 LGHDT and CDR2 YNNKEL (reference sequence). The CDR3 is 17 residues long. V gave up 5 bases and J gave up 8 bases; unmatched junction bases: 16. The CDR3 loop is CASSSRLAGVTGHEQFF. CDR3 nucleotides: TGTGCCAGCAGCTCGCGGTTAGCGGGGGTTACAGGCCATGAGCAGTTCTTC.

The CDR3 protein is CAWSVPQVSPLEAFF. The CDR3 DNA follows: TGTGCCTGGAGTGTACCCCAGGTTTCCCCTCTTGAAGCTTTCTTT. The chain employs TRBV30 and TRBJ1-1; D is unresolved. From germline, CDR1 is GTSNPN and CDR2 SVGIG (reference sequence). This CDR3 region has 15 residues. V was cut by 0 bases and J by 7 bases, with 18 bases left in between.

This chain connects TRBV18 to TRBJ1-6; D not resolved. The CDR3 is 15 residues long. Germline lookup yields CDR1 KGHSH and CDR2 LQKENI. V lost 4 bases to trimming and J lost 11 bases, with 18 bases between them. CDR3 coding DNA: TGTGCCAGCTCACTTGAGAGCGACTTCTCTACACCCCTCCACTTT. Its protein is CASSLESDFSTPLHF.

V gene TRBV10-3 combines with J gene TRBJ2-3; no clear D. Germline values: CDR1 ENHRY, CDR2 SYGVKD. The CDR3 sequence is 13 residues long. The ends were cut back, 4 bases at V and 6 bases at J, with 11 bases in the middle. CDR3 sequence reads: CAISVEPADTQYF. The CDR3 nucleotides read TGTGCCATCAGTGTGGAGCCCGCCGATACGCAGTATTTT.

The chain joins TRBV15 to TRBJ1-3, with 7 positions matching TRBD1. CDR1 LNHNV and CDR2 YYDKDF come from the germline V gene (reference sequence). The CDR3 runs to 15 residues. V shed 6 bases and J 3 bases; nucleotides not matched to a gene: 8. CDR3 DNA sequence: TGTGCCACCAGGTGGACAGGAGCTTTTGGAAACACCATATATTTT. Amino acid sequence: CATRWTGAFGNTIYF.

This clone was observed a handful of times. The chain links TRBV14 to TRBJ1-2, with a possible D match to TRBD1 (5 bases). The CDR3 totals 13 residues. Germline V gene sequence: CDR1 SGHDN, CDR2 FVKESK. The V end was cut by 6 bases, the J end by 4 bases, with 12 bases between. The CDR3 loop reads CASSVAGGYGYTF. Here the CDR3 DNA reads TGTGCCAGCAGTGTCGCCGGGGGCTATGGCTACACCTTC.

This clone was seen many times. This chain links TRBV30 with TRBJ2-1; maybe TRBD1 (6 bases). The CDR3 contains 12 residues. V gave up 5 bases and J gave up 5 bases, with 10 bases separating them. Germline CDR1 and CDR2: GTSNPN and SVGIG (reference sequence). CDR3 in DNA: TGTGCCTGGCAGGGGTACAACAATGAGCAGTTCTTC. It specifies CAWQGYNNEQFF.

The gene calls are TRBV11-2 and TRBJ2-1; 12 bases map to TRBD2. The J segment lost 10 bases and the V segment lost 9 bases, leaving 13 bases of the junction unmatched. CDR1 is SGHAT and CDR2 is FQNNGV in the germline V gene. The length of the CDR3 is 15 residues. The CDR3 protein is CASRRETSGGPEQFF. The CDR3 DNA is TGTGCCAGTCGAAGGGAAACTAGCGGGGGGCCAGAGCAGTTCTTC.